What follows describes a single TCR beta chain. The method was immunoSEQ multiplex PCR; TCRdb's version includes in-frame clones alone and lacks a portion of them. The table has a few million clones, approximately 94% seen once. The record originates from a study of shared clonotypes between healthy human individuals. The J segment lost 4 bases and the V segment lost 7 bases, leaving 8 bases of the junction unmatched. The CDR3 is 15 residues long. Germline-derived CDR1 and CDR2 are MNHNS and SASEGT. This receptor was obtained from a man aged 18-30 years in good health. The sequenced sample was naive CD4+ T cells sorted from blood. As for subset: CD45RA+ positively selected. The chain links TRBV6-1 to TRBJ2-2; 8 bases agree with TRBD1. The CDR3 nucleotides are TGTGCCAGCAATAGAGGACAGGGAGGCACCGGGGAGCTGTTTTTT. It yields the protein CASNRGQGGTGELFF.